This T cell receptor (beta chain) was sequenced for a study of T cell responses to AZD1222 COVID-19 vaccine (dated by TCRdb to the early 2020s). At the level of the whole study: TCR sequencing was performed for 230 to 250 trial participants, of whom about 200 were given two doses of AZD1222 and about 25 were given two doses of MenACWY control vaccine. Trial participants were enrolled by age into subgroups of 18-55, 56-69 and 70-plus years, and around 150, 29 and 61 TCR-sequenced participants, respectively, were included in these subgroups. Overall study results and their limits: Because no day 14 peak-response samples were available, the repertoires could be characterized only after the peak T cell response. The 56-69-year group was small, and its depth increase did not reach significance, likely because of low power. After two AZD1222 doses, spike-specific TCR breadth and depth were significantly higher than at day 0 and than in MenACWY recipients. The vaccine-associated CD4 TCRs covered the entire spike protein, and the dominant responses fell in regions 160-218 and 743-854. Participants were mostly white British, with more females than males. The authors suggested clonal diversity may have been underestimated. Only 5 to 7 AZD1222 recipients were SARS-CoV-2 seropositive at baseline, limiting conclusions about previously exposed vaccinees. Epitopes outside the regions mutated in the B.1.351 and B.1.1.7 variants were reportedly recognized by nearly half of the unique spike-specific TCRs.

On this clone itself: Its antigen remains undetermined. Mismatch with germline at one junction end may stem from a read error.

The CDR3 regions of human TCRbeta chains were analyzed by immunosequencing. In the original analysis: Repertoire TCRs were checked for matches against a reference library of SARS-CoV-2-specific TCRs that had been generated using the MIRA antigen-specificity platform. Breadth meant the fraction of unique TCRs that were SARS-CoV-2-associated, whereas depth meant the fraction of total T cells that were SARS-CoV-2-associated. Each spike-specific TCR was assigned to its reactive spike region and to a CD4 or CD8 class using the MIRA data. Log10-transformed breadth and depth values were compared by one-way ANOVA with Sidak's multiple comparisons tests. TCRdb took this table from immuneACCESS and kept in-frame rearrangements with V and J called. Such tables lack part of the clones; where checked against another copy, unresolved V genes explain under half of the gap, and the rest is unexplained. D and trimming come from the DNA, and the V and J calls and clone size come from that table. Recorded for this sample are around 150,000 clones; 92% of them occurred a single time. 1.3% of the sample rests with the top ten.

In the germline V gene (reference sequence), CDR1 corresponds to MNHNY and CDR2 to SVGAGI. CDR3 length: 18 amino acids, cysteine to phenylalanine. Kept here is only the CDR3 DNA, which spans 54 bases and is read in frame from base 1. The sample's time point label, in plain terms: about 28 days (+/-7) after the second vaccine dose. AZD1222 recipients given second doses at about 4 weeks or at about 12 weeks were pooled, since spike-specific TCR depth and breadth were not found to differ between the two schedules. Vaccinee samples were obtained from the UK trials COV001 and COV002, which included a single-blind randomized controlled phase 2/3 trial of AZD1222 (ChAdOx1 nCoV-19) in healthy adults. For TCRbeta chain sequencing, PBMC samples were collected from trial participants at day 0 and at day 28 after the second dose.

The rearrangement joined TRBV6-6 to TRBJ1-3; TRBD1 is perhaps the D gene, given 6 matching bases. This receptor was identified in an adult who received the AZD1222 COVID-19 vaccine. Sample: peripheral blood, taken 28 days after the second AZD1222 dose. The DNA is as follows: TGTGCCAGCAGTCCCCTGCTCGCGGGGGCTGGCTCTGGCAACACCATATATTTT. This sequence encodes CASSPLLAGAGSGNTIYF.